A single sample gave rise to the 18 T cell receptor beta chains below, sequenced in a study of blood T cell repertoires in COVID-19. Assay used: immunoSEQ multiplex PCR; TCRdb lists only in-frame clones, some missing. Of 200,000 to 300,000 clones listed, approximately 83% were seen once; the top ten hold around 2.8%. Sequenced input: peripheral blood. These receptor sequences come from a woman aged 30 to 39 who had recovered from COVID-19.

This rearrangement joins TRBV6-1 to TRBJ2-5, with TRBD2 matching over 12 bases. Trimming took 2 bases from V and 3 from J; bases not matched to a gene: 4. The CDR3 is made up of 16 amino acids. Germline V lookup: CDR1 MNHNS, CDR2 SASEGT. CDR3 sequence reads: CASSELTSGGKETQYF. The DNA for the CDR3 is TGTGCCAGCAGTGAATTGACTAGCGGGGGAAAAGAGACCCAGTACTTC.

This rearrangement joins TRBV19 to TRBJ1-5; 7 bases align to TRBD1. There are 15 residues in the CDR3. CDR1 is LNHDA and CDR2 is SQIVND in the germline V gene (reference sequence). V shed 3 bases and J 3 bases; nucleotides not matched to a gene: 5. The CDR3, as DNA: TGTGCCAGTAGTATCATGGGACAGTCCAATCAGCCCCAGCATTTT. Residues: CASSIMGQSNQPQHF.

This sequence joins TRBV5-1 and TRBJ2-5, with TRBD2 matching 7 bases. CDR3 size: 14 residues. V was clipped by 0 bases and J by 6 bases; unmatched bases: 5. Germline V gene sequence: CDR1 SGHRS, CDR2 YFSETQ. For the CDR3, the DNA is TGCGCCAGCAGCTTGGCCGGGGGGACCCAGACCCAGTACTTC. Encoded protein: CASSLAGGTQTQYF.

This chain connects TRBV4-3 to TRBJ1-1, with 8 bases identical to TRBD1. CDR3 length: 14 residues. After removal of 3 bases from V and 6 bases from J, the junction contained 6 bases not matched to a gene. CDR1 is LGHNA, CDR2 YSLEER, per germline. The CDR3 DNA is TGCGCCAGCAGCCAGGGACAGGCGGGGCCTGAAGCTTTCTTT. It encodes CASSQGQAGPEAFF.

The rearrangement links TRBV4-3 to TRBJ2-2, with TRBD1 matching over 10 bases. The V and J ends lost 2 bases and 5 bases, in that order; junction bases with no gene match: 8. CDR1 LGHNA and CDR2 YSLEER come from the germline V gene. CDR3 length: 17 amino acids. CDR3 region: CASSQSVDRGRTGELFF. The DNA of the CDR3 is TGCGCCAGCAGCCAATCCGTAGACAGGGGGCGAACCGGGGAGCTGTTTTTT.

This sequence joins TRBV2 and TRBJ1-3; possible D gene TRBD1, 5 bases. Germline CDR1 reads SNHLY; CDR2 reads FYNNEI. This CDR3 region has 14 residues. Trimming left V 6 bases short and J 0 bases short, with 9 bases between. In DNA form, the CDR3 reads TGTGCCAGCAGAGGGGCCTACTCTGGAAACACCATATATTTT. This gives the protein CASRGAYSGNTIYF.

The CDR3 bases are TGTGCCAGCAGCCAAGACGGAGGCTCTAAGAACACTGAAGCTTTCTTT. Its protein product is CASSQDGGSKNTEAFF. This chain joins TRBV3-1 (or the pseudogene TRBV3-2) and TRBJ1-1; D not certain. The CDR3 spans 16 residues. V lost 0 bases and J lost 1, with 12 bases in between. Germline V CDR1 and CDR2: LGHDT, YNNKEL (reference sequence).

The chain joins TRBV7-9 to TRBJ2-1, with 8 bases identical to TRBD1. The germline gives CDR1 SEHNR, CDR2 FQNEAQ (reference sequence). CDR3 length: 15 amino acids. V shed 6 bases, J shed 2 bases, and the junction held 6 bases outside the gene matches. The CDR3 nucleotides are TGTGCCAGCAGTTTGGACAGGGATCCCTACAATGAGCAGTTCTTC. Protein sequence: CASSLDRDPYNEQFF. Supplemented by reference TRBV7-9 and TRBJ2-1, the full variable domain reads DTGVSQNPRHKITKRGQNVTFRCDPISEHNRLYWYRQTLGQGPEFLTYFQNEAQLEKSRLLSDRFSAERPKGSFSTLEIQRTEQGDSAMYLCASSLDRDPYNEQFFGPGTRLTVL.

The rearrangement links TRBV9 to TRBJ2-2, with 9 nucleotides matching TRBD2. The V segment lost 0 bases and the J segment 2 bases; nucleotides outside the gene matches: 2. The CDR3 totals 16 residues. Germline V gene lookup returns CDR1 SGDLS and CDR2 YYNGEE. As DNA, the CDR3 is TGTGCCAGCAGCGTAGAGCGGGGGGCCAACACCGGGGAGCTGTTTTTT. It encodes CASSVERGANTGELFF.

The chain employs TRBV9 and TRBJ2-1; 8 bases fit TRBD1. This CDR3 comprises 15 residues. Germline CDR1 is SGDLS and CDR2 is YYNGEE. The V segment lost 3 bases and the J segment 3 bases; nucleotides outside the gene matches: 5. The DNA of the CDR3 is TGTGCCAGCAGCGAGGGGACAGGACACTACAATGAGCAGTTCTTC. Its protein is CASSEGTGHYNEQFF.

The V call is TRBV7-2, the J call TRBJ1-1; unclear D gene. The CDR3 is 17 residues long. Deletions cut 5 bases from V and 3 bases from J, with 22 bases between. Germline V CDR1 and CDR2: SGHTA, FQGNSA. The CDR3: CASSPRDPIFFYTEAFF. The CDR3 coding sequence is TGTGCCAGCAGCCCGCGGGATCCCATCTTTTTTTACACTGAAGCTTTCTTT.

The chain couples TRBV28 to TRBJ2-7, with 7 bases lining up with TRBD1. V shed 5 bases and J 1 base; nucleotides not matched to a gene: 5. This CDR3 spans 14 amino acids. Germline CDR1 MDHEN, CDR2 SYDVKM. As DNA, the CDR3 is TGTGCCAGCAGTCCAGGGGGAAAGTCCTACGAGCAGTACTTC. This encodes CASSPGGKSYEQYF.

This chain connects TRBV7-9 to TRBJ1-1; tentatively, D is TRBD1 (6 bases). V was trimmed by 0 bases and J by 1 base, leaving 9 bases between them. The length of the CDR3 is 15 residues. Germline loops: CDR1 SEHNR, CDR2 FQNEAQ (reference sequence). In DNA form, the CDR3 reads TGTGCCAGCAGCTTAGCGGTGGGACAGAACACTGAAGCTTTCTTT. Protein sequence: CASSLAVGQNTEAFF.

This clone was detected only a few times. The chain recombines TRBV18 with TRBJ2-1, with 10 bases lining up with TRBD1. V shed 2 bases, J shed 0 bases, and the junction held 13 bases outside the gene matches. The CDR3 has 20 residues. Germline values: CDR1 KGHSH, CDR2 LQKENI. The CDR3 DNA sequence: TGTGCCAGCTCACCATATACCGGGACAGGGGTTCTAAGCTCCTACAATGAGCAGTTCTTC. This codes for CASSPYTGTGVLSSYNEQFF.

This chain joins TRBV3-1 (or the pseudogene TRBV3-2) and TRBJ2-4; D is possibly TRBD2 (7 bases). V lost 1 base, J lost 6 bases, and 16 bases lay in between. The CDR3 sequence is 16 residues long. Germline V gene data show CDR1 as LGHDT and CDR2 as YNNKEL (reference sequence). CDR3 bases: TGTGCCAGCAGCCAAGTCGGGGGGCCCCTTGGAAACATTCAGTACTTC. Protein: CASSQVGGPLGNIQYF.

This rearrangement joins TRBV5-1 to TRBJ2-7; D gene unclear. The V end was cut by 1 base, the J end by 5 bases, with 13 bases between. Germline-derived CDR1 and CDR2 are SGHRS and YFSETQ. The CDR3 consists of 14 residues. CDR3 bases: TGCGCCAGCAGCTTGTACCCAGACATAAACGAGCAGTACTTC. It encodes CASSLYPDINEQYF.

The V gene is TRBV10-3, the J gene TRBJ1-1; the D gene is possibly TRBD1 (5 bases). The germline V gene has CDR1 ENHRY and CDR2 SYGVKD. V was trimmed by 7 bases and J by 1 base, leaving 10 bases between them. The CDR3 sequence is 13 residues long. In DNA form, the CDR3 reads TGTGCCATCAATTCGCAGGGGAACACTGAAGCTTTCTTT. It is translated as CAINSQGNTEAFF.

V usage is TRBV30 and J usage is TRBJ1-2; 10 nucleotides align to TRBD1. The germline gives CDR1 GTSNPN, CDR2 SVGIG (reference sequence). There are 15 residues in the CDR3. V lost 3 bases, J lost 4 bases, and 8 bases stayed unmatched. The CDR3 region is CAWSLGQGIPYGYTF. CDR3 nucleotide sequence: TGTGCCTGGAGCCTGGGACAGGGGATTCCCTATGGCTACACCTTC.